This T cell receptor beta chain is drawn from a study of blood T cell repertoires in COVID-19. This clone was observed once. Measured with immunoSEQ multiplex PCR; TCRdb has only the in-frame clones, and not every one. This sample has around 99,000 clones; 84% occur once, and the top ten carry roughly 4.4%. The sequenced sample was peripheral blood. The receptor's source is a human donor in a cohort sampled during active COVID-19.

This CDR3 is CASSSTGRGRDGYTF. CDR3 bases: TGTGCCAGCAGTTCAACTGGCCGGGGGAGAGATGGCTACACCTTC. The chain combines TRBV6-6 with TRBJ1-2, with a weak D call TRBD1 (5 bases). Germline loops: CDR1 MNHNY, CDR2 SVGAGI (reference sequence). The CDR3 runs to 15 residues. V was clipped by 4 bases and J by 6 bases, with 18 bases between them.